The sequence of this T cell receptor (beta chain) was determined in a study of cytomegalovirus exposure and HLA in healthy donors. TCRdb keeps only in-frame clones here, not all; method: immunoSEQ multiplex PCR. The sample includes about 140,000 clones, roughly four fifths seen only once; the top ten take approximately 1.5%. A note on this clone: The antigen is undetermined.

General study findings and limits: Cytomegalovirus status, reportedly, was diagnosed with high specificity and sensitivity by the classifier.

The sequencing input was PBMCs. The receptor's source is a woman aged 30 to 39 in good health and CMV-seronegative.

This CDR3 is CASSVTSGGPSTDTQYF. CDR3 coding DNA: TGTGCCAGCAGTGTTACTAGCGGGGGGCCGAGCACAGATACGCAGTATTTT. The chain has TRBV2 and TRBJ2-3; 12 bases line up with TRBD2. V was pared by 4 bases and J by 0 bases, with 5 bases of the junction left unmatched. This CDR3 spans 17 amino acids. CDR1 is SNHLY and CDR2 is FYNNEI in the germline V gene.